This T cell receptor beta chain is from a study of blood T cell repertoires in COVID-19. Source study methods: Reference gene primer amplification yielded estimated nucleated cell counts. Produced via immunoSEQ multiplex PCR; TCRdb's table is partial and in-frame only. The V and J calls and clone size were taken over from that table, and D and trimming were inferred from the DNA. The sample holds more than 110,000 clones, approximately 80% seen once. The count of this clone is one. The sequence came from a woman aged 80 or over in a cohort sampled during active or convalescent COVID-19. The source material was peripheral blood.

DNA for the CDR3: TGTGCCATCTCACAGCTTAATGAAAAACTGTTTTTT. This translates into CAISQLNEKLFF. This chain joins TRBV10-3 and TRBJ1-4; D is ambiguous. The CDR3 covers 12 residues. Between the trimmed V and J ends, which lost 8 bases and 4 bases, there was a span of 8 bases. Germline V gene sequence: CDR1 ENHRY, CDR2 SYGVKD.